Listed here is a single T cell receptor beta chain. The sample originates from a study of Ad26.COV2.S vaccination and SARS-CoV-2 variants. Across the study: The authors gave Ad26.COV2.S intramuscularly, either once or twice 56 days apart.

The sample's treatment: roughly 20 received Ad26.COV2.S at low or high dose, single or two shots; roughly five received placebo; per-sample allocation not given. Sampling took place 63 days after the first vaccine or placebo injection. Sequenced by immunoSEQ multiplex PCR; TCRdb stores in-frame clones only, minus some. The sample yields roughly 460,000 clones, roughly nine tenths seen once. With V trimmed by 4 bases and J by 1 base, 11 bases remained unmatched. Germline CDR1 reads ENHRY; CDR2 reads SYGVKD. The CDR3 is 19 amino acids. The V call is TRBV10-3, the J call TRBJ2-1; 12 bases line up with TRBD2. The receptor was derived from a person between 18 and 65 years old who received the Ad26.COV2.S COVID-19 vaccine or a placebo. Here the sequenced sample was peripheral blood, taken in a trial of Ad26.COV2.S vaccine versus placebo. The CDR3 region has the DNA TGTGCCATCAGTGGGCAAAAACTAGCGGGGGGCCCTTCCTACAATGAGCAGTTCTTC. It codes for CAISGQKLAGGPSYNEQFF.